This TCR beta chain comes out of a study of blood T cell repertoires in COVID-19. Whole-study context: The cDNA or gDNA used as material had been derived from T cells, B-cell-depleted T cells, or PBMCs.

Original handling: It was from reference gene primer amplification that nucleated cell counts were estimated. TCRdb's table, derived via immunoSEQ multiplex PCR, lists solely in-frame clones and lacks some. For V, J and clone size, that table is used; D and trimming come from the DNA. The sample includes approximately 180,000 clones, roughly 84% of them seen just once. It was during active infection that Seattle patients were enrolled and then longitudinally followed. Germline assignment: CDR1 LNHDA and CDR2 SQIVND (reference sequence). Trimming cost V 6 bases and J 6 bases, with 11 bases left between them. This CDR3 has 13 amino acids.

The V gene is TRBV19, the J gene TRBJ1-4; possible D gene TRBD1, 5 bases. Sequencing was performed on peripheral blood. This TCR came from a person aged 70 to 85 with COVID-19, enrolled during active disease. The CDR3 loop reads CASRMGGYEKLFF. For the CDR3, the DNA is TGTGCCAGTAGAATGGGGGGATATGAAAAACTGTTTTTT.